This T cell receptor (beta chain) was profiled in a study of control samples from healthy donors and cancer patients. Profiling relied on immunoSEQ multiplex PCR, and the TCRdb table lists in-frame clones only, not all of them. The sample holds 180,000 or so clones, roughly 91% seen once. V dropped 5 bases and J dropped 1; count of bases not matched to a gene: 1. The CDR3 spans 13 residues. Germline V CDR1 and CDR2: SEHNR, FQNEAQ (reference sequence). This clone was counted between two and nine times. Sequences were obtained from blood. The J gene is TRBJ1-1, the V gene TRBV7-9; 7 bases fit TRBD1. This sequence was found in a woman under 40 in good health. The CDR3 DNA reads TGTGCCAGCAGCCGACAGGGGAACACTGAAGCTTTCTTT. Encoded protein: CASSRQGNTEAFF.